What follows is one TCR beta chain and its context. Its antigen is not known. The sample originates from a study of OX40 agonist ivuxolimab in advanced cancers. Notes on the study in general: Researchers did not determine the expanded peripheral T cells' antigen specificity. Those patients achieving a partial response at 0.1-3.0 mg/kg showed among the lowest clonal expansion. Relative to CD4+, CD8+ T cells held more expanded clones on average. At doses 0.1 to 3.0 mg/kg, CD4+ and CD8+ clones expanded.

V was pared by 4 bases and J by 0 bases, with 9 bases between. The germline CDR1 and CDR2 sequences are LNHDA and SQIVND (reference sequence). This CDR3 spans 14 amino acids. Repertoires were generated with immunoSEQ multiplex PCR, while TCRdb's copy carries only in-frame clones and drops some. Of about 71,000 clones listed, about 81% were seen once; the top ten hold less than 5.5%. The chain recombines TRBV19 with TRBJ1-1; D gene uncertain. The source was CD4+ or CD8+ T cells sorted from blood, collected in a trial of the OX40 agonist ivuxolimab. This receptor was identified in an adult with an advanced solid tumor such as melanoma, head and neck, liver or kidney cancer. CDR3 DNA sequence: TGTGCCAGTAGTACCCTGGGGATGAACACTGAAGCTTTCTTT. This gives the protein CASSTLGMNTEAFF.